Below are 4 T cell receptor beta chains sequenced from a single sample in a study of blood T cell repertoires in COVID-19. Generated by immunoSEQ multiplex PCR, the TCRdb table keeps only in-frame clones and is missing some. The sample records about 140,000 clones, approximately 80% being singletons. Sequencing was carried out using peripheral blood. The receptor source for this set is a man in his sixties with active or convalescent COVID-19.

The chain carries TRBV24-1 and TRBJ2-1; the match to TRBD2 covers 12 bases. Per the germline V gene, CDR1 is KGHDR and CDR2 is SFDVKD. V trimming: 4 bases; J trimming: 4 bases; junction bases outside the gene matches: 4. This CDR3 has 16 residues. The CDR3 spells CATSDPTSGRYNEQFF. In nucleotides, the CDR3 is TGTGCCACCAGTGACCCGACTAGCGGGAGATACAATGAGCAGTTCTTC.

V gene TRBV18 combines with J gene TRBJ2-7; TRBD1 agrees at 7 bases. CDR1 and CDR2 (germline): KGHSH, LQKENI. Trimming cost V 3 bases and J 0 bases; bases outside gene matches: 8. The CDR3 loop spans 16 amino acids. The CDR3 bases are TGTGCCAGCTCACCTAATACAGGGGCTCTCTCCTACGAGCAGTACGTC. Translated, it gives CASSPNTGALSYEQYV.

The V gene is TRBV20-1, the J gene TRBJ2-3; TRBD2 matches 9 bases. The germline V gene has CDR1 DFQATT and CDR2 SNEGSKA (reference sequence). CDR3 length equals 16 residues. Trimming at V came to 3 bases and at J to 5 bases, leaving 12 bases not matched to a gene. In DNA form, the CDR3 reads TGCAGTGCTAGTCCGAATGCGGGGGGGCGAAGAGATACGCAGTATTTT. This translates into CSASPNAGGRRDTQYF.

The CDR3 sequence is CASGLVRDSFFLTDTQYF. CDR3 sequence (DNA): TGTGCTAGTGGTTTGGTACGGGACAGCTTCTTCCTCACAGATACGCAGTATTTT. The chain recombines TRBV12-5 with TRBJ2-3, with 7 bases that match TRBD1. The CDR3 totals 18 residues. V was pared by 0 bases and J by 2 bases, with 11 bases of the junction left unmatched. Germline lookup yields CDR1 LGHNT and CDR2 FRNRAP.